Below are 27 T cell receptor beta chains sequenced from a single sample in a study of cytomegalovirus exposure and HLA in healthy donors (dated by TCRdb to between 2016 and 2019). The method was the immunoSEQ multiplex PCR assay. TCRdb stores this immuneACCESS table with in-frame sequences only. Part of the clones is absent; in the studies checked, under half of the shortfall reflects unresolved V genes, and no reason is known for the rest. Within this sample are hundreds of thousands of clones, with approximately 87% of them counted one time only. The ten largest clones represent roughly 5.5% of the sample. The sequenced material came from PBMCs. The receptor source for this set is a young woman in good health and CMV-seronegative.

On this clone itself: This sequence may be a read error, since a much larger clone differs from it by one base. The V and J genes are TRBV6-5 and TRBJ1-5; possible D gene TRBD1, 5 bases. The DNA end favors TRBJ2-3, so the J call may be wrong. The CDR3 runs to 14 residues. Per the germline V gene, CDR1 is MNHEY and CDR2 is SVGAGI. The CDR3 DNA reads as TGTGCCAGCAACGACAGACATAGCAATCAGCCCCAGTATTTT. Encoded protein: CASNDRHSNQPQYF.

The gene calls are TRBV4-1 and TRBJ2-3, with D perhaps TRBD2 (5 bases). V was clipped by 4 bases and J by 1 base, with 15 bases between them. CDR3 length: 16 amino acids. The germline gives CDR1 MGHRA, CDR2 YSYEKL. CDR3 nucleotide sequence: TGCGCCAGCAGCCCTGCCCCCGGGGAAGGCACAGATACGCAGTATTTT. Amino acid sequence: CASSPAPGEGTDTQYF.

The chain recombines TRBV5-1 with TRBJ2-2; a weak D match, TRBD2 (6 bases). Germline-derived CDR1 and CDR2 are SGHRS and YFSETQ. V lost 2 bases and J 0 bases, leaving 8 bases between the germline ends. CDR3 length equals 15 residues. CDR3 DNA: TGCGCCAGCAGCTTCGGGGGAACGAACACCGGGGAGCTGTTTTTT. It yields the protein CASSFGGTNTGELFF.

The CDR3 coding sequence is TGTGCCAGCAGCCGAGAGGCGGGACAGGACTCCTACGAGCAGTACTTC. Translating gives CASSREAGQDSYEQYF. This chain joins TRBV4-2 and TRBJ2-7; TRBD1 matches 8 bases. The CDR3 has 16 residues. Germline CDR1 is LGHNA and CDR2 is YNFKEQ. V shed 4 bases and J 0 bases; nucleotides not matched to a gene: 8.

This clone was counted a single time. The chain uses TRBV9 and TRBJ2-7, with TRBD2 matching over 7 bases. CDR3 length: 14 residues. Germline CDR1 and CDR2: SGDLS and YYNGEE. J was trimmed by 5 bases and V by 3 bases; bases with no gene match: 8. CDR3 in amino acids: CASSGDGGRDEQYF. The CDR3 DNA is TGTGCCAGCAGCGGGGACGGCGGGAGAGACGAGCAGTACTTC.

This sequence joins TRBV2 and TRBJ2-1; perhaps TRBD2 as D (7 bases). The V end was cut by 8 bases, the J end by 4 bases, with 15 bases between. This CDR3 is 14 amino acids long. The germline V gene has CDR1 SNHLY and CDR2 FYNNEI. DNA for the CDR3: TGTGCCAGCGGGGGCGGGGGAACTTACAATGAGCAGTTCTTC. Amino acids: CASGGGGTYNEQFF.

The chain uses TRBV10-1 and TRBJ2-7; D remains ambiguous. V lost 4 bases and J 2 bases, leaving 12 bases between the germline ends. Germline loops: CDR1 WNHNN, CDR2 SYGVQD (reference sequence). This CDR3 has 14 residues. The CDR3 DNA reads TGCGCCAGCAGTGCCAGTCTGGGAACCTACGAGCAGTACTTC. This translates into CASSASLGTYEQYF.

The gene calls are TRBV5-1 and TRBJ2-1; possibly TRBD2 for D (5 bases). Germline lookup yields CDR1 SGHRS and CDR2 YFSETQ. Trimming removed 4 bases at V and 4 bases at J, with 15 bases between. This CDR3 has 15 residues. The DNA for the CDR3 is TGCGCCAGCAGCCTCCCCGAGGGCCCTTACAATGAGCAGTTCTTC. The encoded protein is CASSLPEGPYNEQFF.

This chain uses TRBV9 with TRBJ2-7, with 7 bases fitting TRBD2. The ends lost 4 bases at V and 6 bases at J; junction bases unmatched: 13. This CDR3 has 15 amino acids. Per the germline V gene, CDR1 is SGDLS and CDR2 is YYNGEE. The CDR3 nucleotides read TGTGCCAGCAGCCCCCGAAGCGGGAAAGGGGCCGAGCAGTACTTC. Its translation is CASSPRSGKGAEQYF.

The chain has TRBV5-5 and TRBJ2-2, with D perhaps matching TRBD1 or TRBD2 (5 bases each). The CDR3 length is 13 residues. The germline V gene encodes CDR1 SGHKS and CDR2 YYEKEE (reference sequence). Trimming pared 0 bases from V and 14 bases from J, leaving 14 bases between. The CDR3 is CASSLVFGDGLFF. The CDR3 DNA sequence: TGTGCCAGCAGCTTGGTTTTCGGGGACGGTCTGTTTTTT. Complete variable domain (other parts from reference TRBV5-5 and TRBJ2-2): DAGVTQSPTHLIKTRGQQVTLRCSPISGHKSVSWYQQVLGQGPQFIFQYYEKEERGRGNFPDRFSARQFPNYSSELNVNALLLGDSALYLCASSLVFGDGLFFGEGSRLTVL.

This clone was counted a single time. The V and J genes are TRBV5-4 and TRBJ1-1, with a tentative D call TRBD1 (6 bases). Trimming removed 0 bases at V and 6 bases at J, with 12 bases between. This CDR3 has 14 residues. CDR1 and CDR2 (germline): SGHNT, YYREEE (reference sequence). This CDR3 reads CASSLEGGRAEAFF. The CDR3 DNA reads TGTGCCAGCAGCTTGGAGGGGGGTAGGGCTGAAGCTTTCTTT.

This chain links TRBV2 with TRBJ2-1, with 8 bases lining up with TRBD2. The CDR3 is 16 residues long. The ends lost 11 bases at V and 6 bases at J; junction bases unmatched: 18. In germline, CDR1 is SNHLY, CDR2 FYNNEI. The chain's CDR3 is CALKGVTTSVVNEQFF. As DNA, the CDR3 is TGTGCCCTCAAGGGGGTCACGACTAGCGTGGTCAATGAGCAGTTCTTC.

The genes are TRBV10-3 and TRBJ1-1, with D perhaps matching TRBD1 (5 bases). CDR3 size: 15 residues. Trimming cost V 3 bases and J 3 bases, with 14 bases left between them. Germline CDR1 and CDR2: ENHRY and SYGVKD. The CDR3 coding sequence is TGTGCCATCAGTGATCCCGGGACGCCGGACACTGAAGCTTTCTTT. Translating it yields CAISDPGTPDTEAFF.

This clone was picked up one time. The chain is built from TRBV9 and TRBJ2-5; D uncertain. Germline values: CDR1 SGDLS, CDR2 YYNGEE. The CDR3 length is 13 residues. Trimming removed 2 bases at V and 3 bases at J, with 8 bases between. CDR3 coding DNA: TGTGCCAGCAGCGTGAGAGGAGAAGAGACCCAGTACTTC. It yields the protein CASSVRGEETQYF.

The V call is TRBV7-6, the J call TRBJ2-3; TRBD1 matches at 7 bases. The CDR3 length is 11 residues. CDR1 and CDR2 from the germline V gene are SGHVS and FNYEAQ. V lost 4 bases, J lost 9 bases, and 1 base stayed unmatched. CDR3: CASSSTGTQYF. CDR3 DNA sequence: TGTGCCAGCAGCTCGACAGGGACGCAGTATTTT.

The chain recombines TRBV10-1 with TRBJ2-7; 8 nucleotides line up with TRBD1. Germline V gene lookup returns CDR1 WNHNN and CDR2 SYGVQD (reference sequence). This CDR3 has 15 amino acids. V gave up 3 bases and J gave up 6 bases; unmatched junction bases: 10. The CDR3 spells CASSDPGQAVSEQYF. The CDR3 bases are TGCGCCAGCAGTGACCCGGGACAGGCCGTGAGCGAGCAGTACTTC.

This clone occurred a few times. The V call is TRBV10-3, the J call TRBJ2-3, with a tentative D call TRBD1 (6 bases). Germline lookup yields CDR1 ENHRY and CDR2 SYGVKD. This CDR3 is built from 13 residues. V lost 6 bases and J lost 5, with 12 bases in between. The CDR3 DNA sequence: TGTGCCATCAGAAAAGGACAGCTAGATACGCAGTATTTT. This translates into CAIRKGQLDTQYF.

This chain uses TRBV19 with TRBJ1-5, with 8 bases fitting TRBD1. J was trimmed by 4 bases and V by 5 bases; bases with no gene match: 7. CDR3 length equals 15 residues. Per the germline V gene, CDR1 is LNHDA and CDR2 is SQIVND (reference sequence). Here the CDR3 DNA reads TGTGCCAGTAGTGGGCTTGACAGGGGTAATCAGCCCCAGCATTTT. Its protein is CASSGLDRGNQPQHF.

This chain uses TRBV25-1 with TRBJ2-7, with 9 bases fitting TRBD1. The CDR3 runs to 14 residues. The V gene end was trimmed by 0 bases and the J gene end by 5 bases; junction bases not matched to a gene: 2. Germline CDR1 MGHDK, CDR2 SYGVNS. DNA for the CDR3: TGTGCCAGCAGTGAATATACAGGGGGCCACGAGCAGTACTTC. It codes for CASSEYTGGHEQYF.

The chain employs TRBV30 and TRBJ2-5; D might be TRBD1 or TRBD2, each matching 5 bases. Trimming removed 4 bases at V and 5 bases at J, with 11 bases between. Germline CDR1 GTSNPN, CDR2 SVGIG (reference sequence). The CDR3 is 12 residues long. The CDR3 spells CAWMPWGETQYF. The DNA of the CDR3 is TGTGCCTGGATGCCCTGGGGGGAGACCCAGTACTTC.

The chain has TRBV4-1 and TRBJ2-1; TRBD1 matches 7 bases. There are 15 residues in the CDR3. The germline V gene has CDR1 MGHRA and CDR2 YSYEKL. J gave up 12 bases and V 2 bases, and 13 bases lay outside the gene matches. In nucleotides, the CDR3 is TGCGCCAGCAGCCAACCAGGGCAGGGGGAATCGGGGCAGTTCTTC. This encodes CASSQPGQGESGQFF.

The chain carries TRBV5-1 and TRBJ2-3; D is uncertain. Germline V gives CDR1 SGHRS, CDR2 YFSETQ. The CDR3 is 14 amino acids. V lost 0 bases, J lost 5 bases, and 10 bases lay in between. CDR3 in DNA: TGCGCCAGCAGCTTGGCCTTATCCGAAGATACGCAGTATTTT. Protein sequence: CASSLALSEDTQYF.

The rearrangement uses TRBV19 and TRBJ2-5, with D perhaps TRBD2 (5 bases). Germline V lookup: CDR1 LNHDA, CDR2 SQIVND (reference sequence). The CDR3 has 15 amino acids. Trimming cost V 5 bases and J 1 base, with 14 bases left between them. CDR3 in DNA: TGTGCCAGTAGTCCTCTCGCGGGCCCCCAAGAGACCCAGTACTTC. Protein: CASSPLAGPQETQYF.

This clone was counted once. CDR3 bases: TGTGCCAGCAGCGGAGGCGGGACAGTGAATTCACCCCTCCACTTT. The encoded protein is CASSGGGTVNSPLHF. The V call is TRBV9, the J call TRBJ1-6; 7 bases are a match to TRBD1. In germline, CDR1 is SGDLS, CDR2 YYNGEE. The V gene end was trimmed by 3 bases and the J gene end by 7 bases; junction bases not matched to a gene: 7. The CDR3 is made up of 15 amino acids. Full variable domain (rest looked up from reference TRBV9 and TRBJ1-6): DSGVTQTPKHLITATGQRVTLRCSPRSGDLSVYWYQQSLDQGLQFLIQYYNGEERAKGNILERFSAQQFPDLHSELNLSSLELGDSALYFCASSGGGTVNSPLHFGNGTRLTVT.

V is TRBV4-2 and J is TRBJ1-3; D possibly corresponds to TRBD1 (6 bases). CDR1 and CDR2 (germline): LGHNA, YNFKEQ. V was cut by 1 base and J by 7 bases, with 14 bases left in between. This CDR3 region has 15 residues. Here the CDR3 reads CASSQGDRGGNTIYF. CDR3 coding DNA: TGTGCCAGCAGCCAAGGGGACCGCGGGGGCAACACCATATATTTT.

The rearrangement joins TRBV25-1 to TRBJ2-1, with 12 bases aligning to TRBD1. CDR1 is MGHDK, CDR2 SYGVNS, per germline. The CDR3 is 15 residues long. V lost 8 bases to trimming and J lost 2 bases; unmatched junction nucleotides: 4. CDR3 region: CASGGQGAAYNEQFF. The CDR3 DNA follows: TGTGCCAGCGGGGGACAGGGGGCGGCCTACAATGAGCAGTTCTTC.

For this clone: The same CDR3 arises from other DNA sequences in this sample as well. V is TRBV28 and J is TRBJ1-2; possibly TRBD1 for D (6 bases). Germline V gene sequence: CDR1 MDHEN, CDR2 SYDVKM. Between the trimmed V and J ends, which lost 5 bases and 4 bases, there was a span of 11 bases. The CDR3 loop spans 13 amino acids. CDR3 DNA sequence: TGTGCCAGCAGTCCCGGGACAAGCTATGGCTACACCTTC. Translation gives CASSPGTSYGYTF.